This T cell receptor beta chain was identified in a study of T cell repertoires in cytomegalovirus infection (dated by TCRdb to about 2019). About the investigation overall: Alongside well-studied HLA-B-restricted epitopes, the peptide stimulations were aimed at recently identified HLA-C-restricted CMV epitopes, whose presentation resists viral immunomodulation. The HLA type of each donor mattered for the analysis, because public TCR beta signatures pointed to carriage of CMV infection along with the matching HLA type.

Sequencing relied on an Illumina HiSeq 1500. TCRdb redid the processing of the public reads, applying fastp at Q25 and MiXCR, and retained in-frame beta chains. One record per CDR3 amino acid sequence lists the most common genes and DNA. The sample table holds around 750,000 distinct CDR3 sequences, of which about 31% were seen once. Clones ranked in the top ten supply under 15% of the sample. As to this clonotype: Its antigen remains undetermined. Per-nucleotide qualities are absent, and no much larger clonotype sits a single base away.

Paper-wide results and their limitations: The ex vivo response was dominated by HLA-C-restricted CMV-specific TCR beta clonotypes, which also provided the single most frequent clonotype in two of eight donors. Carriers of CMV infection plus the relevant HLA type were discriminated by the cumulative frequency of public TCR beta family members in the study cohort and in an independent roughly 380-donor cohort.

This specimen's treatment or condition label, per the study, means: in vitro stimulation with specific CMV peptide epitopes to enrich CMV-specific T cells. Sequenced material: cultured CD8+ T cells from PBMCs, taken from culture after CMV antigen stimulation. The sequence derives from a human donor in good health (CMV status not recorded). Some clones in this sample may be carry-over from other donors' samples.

The CDR3 corresponds to CAILRGGTEAFF. The DNA is TGTGCCATTCTCAGGGGGGGGACTGAAGCTTTCTTT. The rearranged segments are TRBV10-3 and TRBJ1-1; TRBD1 agrees with 7 junctional bases. The CDR3 starts with the cysteine, ends with the phenylalanine, and has 12 residues. Only the CDR3 portion is preserved as DNA: 36 bases, with reading frame beginning at the first base. The germline V and J ends show losses of 9 bases and 5 bases respectively, and no gene match explains 6 bases of the junction. The germline V gene sets CDR1 to ENHRY and CDR2 to SYGVKD.